Listed below are T cell receptor beta chains from one sample, sequenced in a study of blood T cell repertoires in COVID-19. The data were produced by immunoSEQ multiplex PCR, yet TCRdb's version contains in-frame clones alone and is incomplete. The sample contains 55,000 or so clones, around 79% of which appear only once. Source material: peripheral blood. These receptors were obtained from a man in his sixties with acute or convalescent COVID-19. The conserved cysteine and the conserved F or W are not part of the CDR3 here.

length	V	CDR3
14	TRBV4-1	ASSQGSNWVYNEQF
13	TRBV10-2	ASREWWTTDQPQH
14	TRBV27	ASSLEYGSYNSPLH
12	TRBV14	ASSPGQGAYEQY
12	TRBV28	ASSRGQGPHEQF
13	TRBV19	ASSGGESYNSPLH
12	TRBV7-9	ASSPGQANYEQY
13	TRBV5-1	ASSLSVPGDSPLH
12	TRBV2	ASSEQGRVQPQH
10	TRBV7-9	ASSSTNTEAF
13	TRBV18	ASSPPGERSEKLF
13	TRBV27	ASSPAGVRGNTIY
12	TRBV7-2	ASSLDRGSGGYT
17	TRBV12-5	ASGLAVAGGPATTGELF
11	TRBV4-2	ASSQEAGKGYT
11	TRBV6-5	ASSPGQFYGYT
13	TRBV5-1	ASSLVAAEGTEAF
12	TRBV18	ASSPLRSTDTQY
13	TRBV27	ASNGPRGPQETQY
10	TRBV11-3	ASSLDENEQF
11	TRBV15	ATSPWGRAEAF
14	TRBV20-1	SASPRGDRGSYEQY
11	TRBV7-8	ASSLDRDAEAF
14	TRBV28	ASSSGQGPMNTEAF
13	TRBV6-1	ASSEGPGRSMGYT
14	TRBV5-6	ASSESRDSLNQPQH
13	TRBV6-6	ASSPGSGGRDTQY
14	TRBV24-1	ATSDLTGGSYNEQF
7	TRBV20-1	SGAPGYT
9	TRBV2	AIQGQSPLH
12	TRBV29-1	SVAGPGPSSPLH
12	TRBV18	ASSPDMFNSPLH
12	TRBV2	ASSEWEGGYEQY
14	TRBV24-1	ATSQPSPGFTDTQY
13	TRBV2	ASKEMTGSSYEQY
13	TRBV7-8	ASSTSTRLRTEAF
15	TRBV4-1	ASSQVQERGPRGEQF
13	TRBV6-6	ASSSTGGINTEAF
14	TRBV5-1	ASSLGPAGITDTQY
14	TRBV28	ASSASPGQGYNEQF
10	TRBV19	ASSILNYGYT
13	TRBV24-1	ATSASTPGGYGYT
11	TRBV14	ASSPRQGDGYT
13	TRBV14	ASSQTLGAIYGYT
11	TRBV25-1	ASSESDTDTQY
12	TRBV7-9	ASSSPTVGNTIY
11	TRBV7-3	ASSRGTADTQY
13	TRBV27	ASSPRSSGANVLT
17	TRBV5-1	ASSHQLRIQGRGGDTQY
14	TRBV2	ASSEHYRSNTGELF
11	TRBV27	ASSFSGQQEAF
8	TRBV29-1	SVSDYGYT
12	TRBV4-2	ASSQDQSTDTQY
18	TRBV21-1	ASSKNQGRETGGNWARYT
13	TRBV19	ASSIDPHRTDTQY